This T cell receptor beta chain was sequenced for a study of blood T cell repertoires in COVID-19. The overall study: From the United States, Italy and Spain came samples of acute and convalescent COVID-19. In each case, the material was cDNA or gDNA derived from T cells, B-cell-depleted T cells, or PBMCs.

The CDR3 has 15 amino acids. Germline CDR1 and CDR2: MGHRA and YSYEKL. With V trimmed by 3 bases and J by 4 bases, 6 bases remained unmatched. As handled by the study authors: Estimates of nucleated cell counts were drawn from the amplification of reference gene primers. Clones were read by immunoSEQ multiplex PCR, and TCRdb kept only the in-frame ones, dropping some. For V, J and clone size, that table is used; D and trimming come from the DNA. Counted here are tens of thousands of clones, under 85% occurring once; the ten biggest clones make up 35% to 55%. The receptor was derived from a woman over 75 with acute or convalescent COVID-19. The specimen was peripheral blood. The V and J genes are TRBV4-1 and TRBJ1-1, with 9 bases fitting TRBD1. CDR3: CASSHFETGGTEAFF. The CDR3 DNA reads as TGCGCCAGCAGCCACTTTGAGACAGGGGGCACTGAAGCTTTCTTT.